This T cell receptor (beta chain) was obtained from a study of T cell responses to AZD1222 COVID-19 vaccine. Some clones are missing from TCRdb's copy, which holds only in-frame ones; the method was immunoSEQ multiplex PCR. The sample yields around 100,000 clones, over 75% seen once. The input for sequencing was peripheral blood, taken on day 0 of AZD1222 vaccination. The TCR originated in an adult in good health.

The CDR3 DNA reads as TGCAGCGCGGCGTTGAGGTTCGCGGACACTGAAGCTTTCTTT. It specifies CSAALRFADTEAFF. V and J are TRBV29-1 and TRBJ1-1, with D hard to call. The CDR3 is made up of 14 amino acids. Germline CDR1 SQVTM, CDR2 ANQGSEA. Trimming shortened V by 7 bases and J by 3 bases, and 18 bases separated the two germline ends.